This T cell receptor (beta chain) stems from a study of cytomegalovirus exposure and HLA in healthy donors. Each donor's status was that of a healthy bone marrow donor. Study results and limitations: Most TCR beta V segments were productive about 90% or about 30% of the time in an earlier analysis. The classifier reportedly diagnosed cytomegalovirus status with high specificity and sensitivity.

In the case of this clone: The antigen is undetermined.

Vbeta (60) and Jbeta (13) primers were used in the PCR. Assay used: immunoSEQ multiplex PCR; TCRdb lists only in-frame clones, some missing. The sample includes around 200,000 clones, approximately 80% of them seen just once. This CDR3 is 15 amino acids long. J was trimmed by 0 bases and V by 0 bases; bases with no gene match: 0. The germline V gene encodes CDR1 SGHNT and CDR2 YYREEE (reference sequence). The sequenced material came from PBMCs. The chain has TRBV5-4 and TRBJ2-7; 10 bases are shared with TRBD2. The sequence derives from a girl aged 2 to 9 in good health and CMV-seronegative. CDR3 amino acids: CASSLASGGSYEQYF. The DNA of the CDR3 is TGTGCCAGCAGCTTGGCTAGCGGGGGCTCCTACGAGCAGTACTTC.